The 16 T cell receptor beta chains below were found in one sample sequenced in a study of CD8 T cells in Susac syndrome. Random-hexamer reverse transcription was applied to 0.5 to 1 ug RNA. Each CDR3 protein gets one entry after TCRdb re-called the immunoSEQ multiplex PCR reads with MiXCR. The table shows almost 450,000 distinct CDR3 sequences, with around 83% occurring only once. The sequenced sample consisted of CD8+ T cells from PBMCs. These receptors all come from a human donor with multiple sclerosis.

The chain has TRBV27 and TRBJ2-7; 9 bases match TRBD1. This CDR3 region has 16 residues. With V trimmed by 6 bases and J by 3 bases, 12 bases remained unmatched. The germline CDR1 and CDR2 sequences are MNHEY and SMNVEV (reference sequence). The CDR3 bases are TGTGCCAGCAGCCTAACAGGGACAGGGAATATCTACGAGCAGTACTTC. This encodes CASSLTGTGNIYEQYF.

The rearrangement uses TRBV6-6 and TRBJ1-2; D remains ambiguous. Trimming left V 0 bases short and J 4 bases short, with 12 bases between. The CDR3 has 15 amino acids. CDR1 MNHNY and CDR2 SVGAGI come from the germline V gene (reference sequence). The chain's CDR3 is CASSYSHDLIYGYTF. The CDR3 DNA reads TGTGCCAGCAGTTACTCCCACGACCTAATCTATGGCTACACCTTC.

The table lists this clonotype with a count of one. V and J are TRBV20-1 and TRBJ2-7, with 8 nucleotides matching TRBD1. V trimming: 3 bases; J trimming: 3 bases; junction bases outside the gene matches: 4. This CDR3 spans 13 amino acids. Germline V gene sequence: CDR1 DFQATT, CDR2 SNEGSKA (reference sequence). The CDR3 coding sequence is TGCAGTGCTAGGTGGACAGGGAACTACGAGCAGTACTTC. Translating it yields CSARWTGNYEQYF.

In this sample, this clonotype turned up a few times. The CDR3 region has the DNA TGTGCCTGGAGGGGGACAGGGAACACTGAAGCTTTCTTT. Translating gives CAWRGTGNTEAFF. The J gene is TRBJ1-1, the V gene TRBV30; 8 bases fit TRBD1. J gave up 1 base and V 3 bases, and 1 base lay outside the gene matches. CDR1 and CDR2 (germline): GTSNPN, SVGIG (reference sequence). This CDR3 region has 13 residues.

This chain connects TRBV29-1 to TRBJ2-7; D perhaps matches TRBD2 (5 bases). The ends were cut back, 7 bases at V and 0 bases at J, with 7 bases in the middle. Germline V gene lookup returns CDR1 SQVTM and CDR2 ANQGSEA. This CDR3 is 11 amino acids long. The CDR3 here is CSGTYSYEQYF. The CDR3 nucleotides read TGCAGCGGGACTTACTCCTACGAGCAGTACTTC.

CDR3 coding DNA: TGCGCCAGCAGCTCCCATGGCGGGGGCACCGGGGAGCTGTTTTTT. Translated: CASSSHGGGTGELFF. The genes are TRBV4-1 and TRBJ2-2, with 7 positions matching TRBD2. CDR3 length: 15 amino acids. Germline V gives CDR1 MGHRA, CDR2 YSYEKL. Germline trimming cut 5 bases from V and 4 bases from J; bases unmatched to any gene: 7.

The chain carries TRBV15 and TRBJ1-5; possible D gene TRBD1, 6 bases. Germline-derived CDR1 and CDR2 are LNHNV and YYDKDF (reference sequence). The CDR3 contains 16 residues. The V gene lost 0 bases and the J gene lost 0 bases, with 9 bases spanning the gap. This chain's CDR3 is CATSRDRGFSNQPQHF. The CDR3, as DNA: TGTGCCACCAGCAGAGACAGGGGATTTAGCAATCAGCCCCAGCATTTT.

The chain couples TRBV5-1 to TRBJ1-2, with D unclear. Germline values: CDR1 SGHRS, CDR2 YFSETQ. Deletions cut 3 bases from V and 3 bases from J, with 9 bases between. The CDR3 extends over 13 amino acids. The CDR3 DNA reads as TGCGCCAGCAGCTCGGCCGGGGACTATGGCTACACCTTC. It yields the protein CASSSAGDYGYTF.

CDR3 DNA: TGCGCCAGCAGCCAAGTTAATATTCAGCCCCAGCATTTT. Its protein is CASSQVNIQPQHF. V is TRBV4-1 and J is TRBJ1-5, with D hard to call. V was cut by 1 base and J by 6 bases, with 7 bases left in between. Germline assignment: CDR1 MGHRA and CDR2 YSYEKL. This CDR3 comprises 13 residues.

V and J are TRBV27 and TRBJ2-2; D remains unclear. CDR1 and CDR2 (germline): MNHEY, SMNVEV (reference sequence). The CDR3 sequence is 14 residues long. The V end lost 5 bases, the J end lost 6 bases, and 13 bases lay between the germline ends. The CDR3 bases are TGTGCCAGCAGTGTTGAAGTGGATTCCGGGGAGCTGTTTTTT. It codes for CASSVEVDSGELFF.

V and J are TRBV7-9 and TRBJ2-7; TRBD1 aligns across 8 bases. CDR3 length: 14 residues. J gave up 2 bases and V 6 bases, and 6 bases lay outside the gene matches. The germline CDR1 and CDR2 sequences are SEHNR and FQNEAQ (reference sequence). The CDR3 reads CASSSGQVTYEQYF. DNA of the CDR3: TGTGCCAGCAGTTCGGGACAGGTCACCTACGAGCAGTACTTC.

The V and J genes are TRBV7-9 and TRBJ2-7, with 12 bases fitting TRBD1. The length of the CDR3 is 15 residues. Trimming removed 7 bases from V and 12 bases from J; junction bases left unmatched: 16. Germline V gene sequence: CDR1 SEHNR, CDR2 FQNEAQ (reference sequence). The CDR3 is CASTQSGTGGHELYF. Here the CDR3 DNA reads TGTGCCAGCACCCAGAGCGGGACAGGGGGCCACGAACTGTACTTC.

For the CDR3, the DNA is TGTGCCAGCAGTGGTAACTATCGGGTGGGCGGCGACTACGAGCAGTACTTC. It is translated as CASSGNYRVGGDYEQYF. The chain employs TRBV2 and TRBJ2-7, with D unresolved. Germline loops: CDR1 SNHLY, CDR2 FYNNEI. Deletions cut 4 bases from V and 3 bases from J, with 22 bases between. CDR3 length: 17 amino acids.

Here the CDR3 reads CASSLSWQGRAKNIQYF. CDR3 DNA: TGTGCCAGCAGTTTATCTTGGCAGGGTAGGGCCAAAAACATTCAGTACTTC. The rearrangement uses TRBV27 and TRBJ2-4; maybe TRBD1 (5 bases). Germline CDR1 and CDR2: MNHEY and SMNVEV (reference sequence). Trimming removed 0 bases from V and 1 base from J, with 13 bases in between. CDR3 size: 17 residues.

The J gene is TRBJ1-2, the V gene TRBV5-6; D perhaps matches TRBD1 (6 bases). This CDR3 has 15 amino acids. Germline loops: CDR1 SGHDT, CDR2 YYEEEE. With 4 bases removed from V and 2 bases from J, the gap between germline ends came to 15 bases. CDR3 loop: CASSPTGSGNYGYTF. In nucleotides, the CDR3 is TGTGCCAGCAGCCCAACAGGGAGTGGCAACTATGGCTACACCTTC.

The chain is built from TRBV7-9 and TRBJ2-3; possibly TRBD1 for D (6 bases). Trimming left V 4 bases short and J 2 bases short, with 19 bases between. Germline V CDR1 and CDR2: SEHNR, FQNEAQ (reference sequence). The CDR3 runs 17 residues. CDR3 DNA: TGTGCCAGCAGCTCCACCTCTTGGGACACTCCCACAGATACGCAGTATTTT. It encodes CASSSTSWDTPTDTQYF.